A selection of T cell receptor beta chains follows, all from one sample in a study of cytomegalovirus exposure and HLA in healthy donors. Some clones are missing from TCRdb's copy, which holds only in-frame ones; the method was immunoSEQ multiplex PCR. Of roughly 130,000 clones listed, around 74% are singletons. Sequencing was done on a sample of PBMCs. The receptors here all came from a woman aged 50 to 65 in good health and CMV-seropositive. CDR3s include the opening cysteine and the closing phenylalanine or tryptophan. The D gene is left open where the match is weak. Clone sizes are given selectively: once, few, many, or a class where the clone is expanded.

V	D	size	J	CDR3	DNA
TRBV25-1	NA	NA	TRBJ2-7	CASSDGGGYEQYF	TGTGCCAGCAGTGATGGCGGCGGCTACGAGCAGTACTTC
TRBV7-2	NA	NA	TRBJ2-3	CASSESYTDTQYF	TGTGCCAGCAGCGAGTCATACACAGATACGCAGTATTTT
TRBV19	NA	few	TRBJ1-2	CASSIRGANYGYTF	TGTGCCAGTAGTATCCGGGGAGCTAACTATGGCTACACCTTC
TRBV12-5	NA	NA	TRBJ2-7	CASGSSYEQYF	TGTGCTAGTGGTTCTTCCTACGAGCAGTACTTC
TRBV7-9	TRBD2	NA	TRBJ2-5	CASSKGLAGGDEETQYF	TGTGCCAGCAGCAAGGGACTAGCGGGGGGCGACGAAGAGACCCAGTACTTC
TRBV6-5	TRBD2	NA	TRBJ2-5	CASSYPGLPETQYF	TGTGCCAGCAGTTACCCGGGACTACCGGAGACCCAGTACTTC
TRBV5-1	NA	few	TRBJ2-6	CASSYDTGSGGANVLTF	TGCGCCAGCAGCTATGATACAGGGAGCGGTGGGGCCAACGTCCTGACTTTC
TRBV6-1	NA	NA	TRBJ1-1	CASSPSTEAFF	TGTGCCAGCAGTCCGAGCACTGAAGCTTTCTTT
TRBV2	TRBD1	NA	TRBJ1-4	CASTGQGAAANEKLFF	TGTGCCAGCACCGGACAGGGGGCGGCGGCTAATGAAAAACTGTTTTTT
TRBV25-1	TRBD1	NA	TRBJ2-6	CATTGDVPGANVLTF	TGTGCAACGACAGGGGACGTTCCTGGGGCCAACGTCCTGACTTTC
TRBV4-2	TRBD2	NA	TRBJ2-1	CASSQEGQRGRDEQFF	TGTGCCAGCAGCCAAGAAGGGCAGCGGGGGAGGGATGAGCAGTTCTTC
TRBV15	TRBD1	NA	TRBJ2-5	CATSGQGLETQYF	TGTGCCACCAGCGGACAGGGTTTAGAGACCCAGTACTTC
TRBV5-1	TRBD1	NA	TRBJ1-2	CASSTGQPDYGYTF	TGCGCCAGCAGCACGGGACAGCCTGACTATGGCTACACCTTC
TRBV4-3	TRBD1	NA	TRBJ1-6	CPSSQDRGVNSPLHF	TGCCCCAGCAGCCAAGACAGGGGAGTGAATTCACCCCTCCACTTT
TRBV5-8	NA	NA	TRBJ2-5	CASSLPGSGTQYF	TGTGCCAGCAGCTTGCCGGGTTCGGGGACCCAGTACTTC
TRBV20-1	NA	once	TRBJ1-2	CSAPVGGGYTF	TGCAGTGCTCCTGTCGGAGGAGGCTACACCTTC
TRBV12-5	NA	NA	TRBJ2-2	CASHRTGGTGELFF	TGTGCTAGCCACAGGACAGGAGGGACCGGGGAGCTGTTTTTT
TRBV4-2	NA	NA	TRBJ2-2	CASSQNVAGEFTGELFF	TGTGCCAGCAGCCAAAACGTCGCGGGCGAATTTACCGGGGAGCTGTTTTTT
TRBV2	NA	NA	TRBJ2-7	CASSRTGVGYEQYF	TGTGCCAGCAGCCGTACGGGGGTAGGTTACGAGCAGTACTTC
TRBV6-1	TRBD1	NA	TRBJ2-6	CASRATGGASGANVLTF	TGTGCCAGCCGTGCGACAGGGGGCGCGTCTGGGGCCAACGTCCTGACTTTC
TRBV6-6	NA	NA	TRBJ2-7	CASSYGPTGIEQYF	TGTGCCAGCAGTTACGGACCAACAGGGATCGAGCAGTACTTC
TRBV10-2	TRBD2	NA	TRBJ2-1	CASSEFKRGGEQFF	TGCGCCAGCAGTGAGTTTAAGCGGGGGGGAGAGCAGTTCTTC
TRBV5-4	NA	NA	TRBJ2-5	CASSRGGPIQETQYF	TGTGCCAGCAGCAGGGGGGGCCCAATCCAAGAGACCCAGTACTTC
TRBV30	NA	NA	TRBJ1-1	CAWSSQGNTEAFF	TGTGCCTGGAGCTCCCAGGGGAACACTGAAGCTTTCTTT
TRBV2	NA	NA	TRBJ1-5	CASRAGPGGRYSNQPQHF	TGTGCCAGCAGAGCTGGTCCGGGGGGACGATATAGCAATCAGCCCCAGCATTTT
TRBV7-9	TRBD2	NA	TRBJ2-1	CASSFSGGASNEQFF	TGTGCCAGCAGCTTTAGCGGGGGGGCTTCGAATGAGCAGTTCTTC
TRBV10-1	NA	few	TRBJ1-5	CASLRGANQPQHF	TGCGCCAGCCTCCGGGGGGCCAATCAGCCCCAGCATTTT
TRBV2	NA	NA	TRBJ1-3	CASRQTGDTIYF	TGTGCCAGCAGACAGACAGGAGACACCATATATTTT
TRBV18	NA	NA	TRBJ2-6	CASSAEPGGANVLTF	TGTGCCAGCTCAGCTGAACCCGGGGGGGCCAACGTCCTGACTTTC
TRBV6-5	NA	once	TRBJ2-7	CASSYSAQGNEQYF	TGTGCCAGCAGTTACTCGGCCCAGGGAAACGAGCAGTACTTC
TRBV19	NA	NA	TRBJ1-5	CASSTQPTGKNQPQHF	TGTGCCAGTAGTACTCAGCCGACAGGAAAAAATCAGCCCCAGCATTTT
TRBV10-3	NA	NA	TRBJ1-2	CAISESPVQGYGYTF	TGTGCCATCAGTGAGTCCCCCGTACAGGGCTATGGCTACACCTTC
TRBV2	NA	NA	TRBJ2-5	CASSDSRAGETQYF	TGTGCCAGCAGTGACAGCAGGGCGGGGGAGACCCAGTACTTC
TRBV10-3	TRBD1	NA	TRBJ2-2	CAISEDGTGGVANTGELFF	TGTGCCATCAGTGAGGATGGGACAGGGGGCGTCGCGAACACCGGGGAGCTGTTTTTT
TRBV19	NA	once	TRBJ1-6	CASGRGSNSPLHF	TGTGCCAGCGGAAGGGGGTCAAATTCACCCCTCCACTTT
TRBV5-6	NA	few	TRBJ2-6	CASSFGGALGANVLTF	TGTGCCAGCAGCTTCGGAGGGGCCTTAGGGGCCAACGTCCTGACTTTC
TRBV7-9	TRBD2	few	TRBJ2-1	CSSSFSGGLSIF	TGTTCCAGCAGCTTCTCGGGGGGGCTCTCGATCTTC
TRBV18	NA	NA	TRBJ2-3	CASSAGTPGVTDTQYF	TGTGCCAGCTCAGCAGGGACACCCGGGGTGACAGATACGCAGTATTTT
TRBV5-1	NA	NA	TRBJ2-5	CASSSEGKETQYF	TGCGCCAGCAGCTCGGAGGGGAAAGAGACCCAGTACTTC
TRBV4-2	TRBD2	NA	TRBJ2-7	CASSPKPGGSYEQYF	TGTGCCAGCAGCCCAAAGCCGGGGGGCTCCTACGAGCAGTACTTC
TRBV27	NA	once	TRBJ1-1	CASSLSSDTEAFF	TGTGCCAGCAGTTTATCGTCGGACACTGAAGCTTTCTTT
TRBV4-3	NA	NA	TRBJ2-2	CASSQDPRAGELFF	TGCGCCAGCAGCCAAGATCCTAGAGCCGGGGAGCTGTTTTTT
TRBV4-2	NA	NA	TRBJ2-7	CASSQELSEQYF	TGTGCCAGCAGCCAAGAACTGAGCGAGCAGTACTTC
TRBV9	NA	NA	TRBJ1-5	CASSTNPHSNQPQHF	TGTGCCAGCAGCACAAACCCCCATAGCAATCAGCCCCAGCATTTT
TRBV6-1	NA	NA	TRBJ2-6	CASYPRGGANVLTF	TGTGCCAGCTACCCCAGGGGTGGGGCCAACGTCCTGACTTTC
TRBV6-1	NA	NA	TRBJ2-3	CASSSLDGTDTQYF	TGTGCCAGCAGTAGTCTAGATGGCACAGATACGCAGTATTTT
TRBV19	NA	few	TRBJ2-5	CASSVGSGTKETQYF	TGTGCCAGTAGTGTAGGCTCCGGGACAAAAGAGACCCAGTACTTC
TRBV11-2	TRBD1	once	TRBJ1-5	CASSLTGGNQPQHF	TGTGCCAGCAGCTTAACAGGGGGAAATCAGCCCCAGCATTTT
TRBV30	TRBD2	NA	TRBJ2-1	CAWQGPSGGSPRDEQFF	TGTGCCTGGCAAGGTCCTAGCGGGGGGTCGCCTCGAGATGAGCAGTTCTTC
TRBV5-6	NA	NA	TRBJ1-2	CASSHTENYGYTF	TGTGCCAGCAGTCATACAGAAAACTATGGCTACACCTTC
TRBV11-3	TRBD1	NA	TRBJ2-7	CASSPLQGAFYEQYF	TGTGCCAGCAGCCCACTACAGGGGGCCTTCTACGAGCAGTACTTC
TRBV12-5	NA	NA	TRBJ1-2	CASGLGHGYGYTF	TGTGCTAGTGGTTTGGGACATGGGTATGGCTACACCTTC
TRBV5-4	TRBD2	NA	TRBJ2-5	CASSTGGGDQETQYF	TGTGCCAGCAGCACTGGCGGGGGGGACCAAGAGACCCAGTACTTC
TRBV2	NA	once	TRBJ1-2	CASRGDRYGYTF	TGTGCCAGCAGAGGAGACAGATATGGCTACACCTTC
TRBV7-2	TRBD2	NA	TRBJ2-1	CASSTGLAGGKQFF	TGTGCCAGCAGCACGGGACTAGCGGGGGGCAAGCAGTTCTTC